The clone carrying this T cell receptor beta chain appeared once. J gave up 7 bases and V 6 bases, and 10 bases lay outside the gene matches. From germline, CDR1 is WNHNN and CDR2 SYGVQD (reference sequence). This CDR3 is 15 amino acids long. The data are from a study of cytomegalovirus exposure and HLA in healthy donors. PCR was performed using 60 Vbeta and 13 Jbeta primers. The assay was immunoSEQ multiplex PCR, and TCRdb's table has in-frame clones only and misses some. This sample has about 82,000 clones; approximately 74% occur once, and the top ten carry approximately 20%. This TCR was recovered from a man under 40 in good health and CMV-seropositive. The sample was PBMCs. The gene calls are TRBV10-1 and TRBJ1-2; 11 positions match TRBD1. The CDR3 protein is CASSETWTGGSGYTF. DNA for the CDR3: TGCGCCAGCAGCGAAACCTGGACAGGGGGCAGTGGCTACACCTTC.